The 22 T cell receptor beta chains given below trace back to one sample, sequenced in a study of blood T cell repertoires in COVID-19. Measured with immunoSEQ multiplex PCR; TCRdb has only the in-frame clones, and not every one. This table holds almost 400,000 clones, around 89% found once. The source material was PBMCs or T cells enriched from blood (not recorded which). These TCRs come from a woman aged 25 to 39 with acute COVID-19.

This rearrangement joins TRBV29-1 to TRBJ2-3; D not resolved. The CDR3 sequence is 13 residues long. The germline V gene encodes CDR1 SQVTM and CDR2 ANQGSEA. Trimming took off 3 bases at V and 0 bases at J, with 7 bases between the two ends. The CDR3 sequence is CSVDAGSTDTQYF. The CDR3 DNA reads TGCAGCGTTGACGCCGGTAGCACAGATACGCAGTATTTT.

The chain recombines TRBV5-6 with TRBJ1-2; weak D call: TRBD1 (5 bases). The V end was cut by 4 bases, the J end by 3 bases, with 7 bases between. The germline gives CDR1 SGHDT, CDR2 YYEEEE. This CDR3 region has 12 residues. This CDR3 reads CASSRDYYGYTF. CDR3 bases: TGTGCCAGCAGCAGGGACTACTATGGCTACACCTTC.

This rearrangement joins TRBV29-1 to TRBJ2-7; 8 positions match TRBD1. Per the germline V gene, CDR1 is SQVTM and CDR2 is ANQGSEA. The CDR3 runs 13 residues. Losses at the gene ends were 1 base for V and 7 bases for J; bases not matched to a gene: 6. CDR3 bases: TGCAGCGTTGAAGGAGACAGGGGCAAAGAGCAGTACTTC. It translates to CSVEGDRGKEQYF.

J is TRBJ2-7 and V is TRBV29-1, with 10 bases aligning to TRBD2. Per the germline V gene, CDR1 is SQVTM and CDR2 is ANQGSEA. V was pared by 0 bases and J by 5 bases, with 4 bases of the junction left unmatched. The CDR3 is 14 residues long. The CDR3 DNA sequence: TGCAGCGTTGAAGATCGGCTAGCGGGGGACGAGCAGTACTTC. Amino acids: CSVEDRLAGDEQYF.

The rearrangement uses TRBV5-5 and TRBJ2-4, with 12 bases lining up with TRBD2. V shed 4 bases, J shed 7 bases, and the junction held 3 bases outside the gene matches. The CDR3 sequence is 14 residues long. The V gene's germline CDR1 is SGHKS and CDR2 YYEKEE (reference sequence). CDR3 sequence reads: CASSPGTSGNIQYF. The CDR3 DNA reads TGTGCCAGCAGCCCGGGGACTAGCGGGAACATTCAGTACTTC.

This clone was detected only a few times. The gene calls are TRBV6-2 or TRBV6-3 and TRBJ2-5; TRBD2 agrees at 10 bases. Germline V lookup: CDR1 MNHEY, CDR2 SVGEGT. Trimming at V came to 6 bases and at J to 5 bases, leaving 6 bases not matched to a gene. The CDR3 extends over 14 amino acids. The CDR3 protein is CASSLAGGGETQYF. CDR3 coding DNA: TGTGCCAGCAGCTTAGCGGGGGGAGGGGAGACCCAGTACTTC.

The chain uses TRBV6-5 and TRBJ1-2, with 7 bases aligning to TRBD1. Germline lookup yields CDR1 MNHEY and CDR2 SVGAGI. The trim removed 7 bases at V and 2 bases at J, leaving 7 bases unmatched. The CDR3 is 14 residues long. The CDR3 loop reads CASTMDRSNYGYTF. The CDR3, as DNA: TGTGCCAGCACCATGGACAGGTCCAACTATGGCTACACCTTC.

V is TRBV7-2 and J is TRBJ1-4; 8 bases are shared with TRBD1. Germline lookup yields CDR1 SGHTA and CDR2 FQGNSA. V shed 5 bases, J shed 8 bases, and the junction held 10 bases outside the gene matches. There are 15 residues in the CDR3. CDR3 sequence: CASSPDRGNWEKLFF. The CDR3 coding sequence is TGTGCCAGCAGCCCCGACAGGGGTAATTGGGAAAAACTGTTTTTT. Combining the CDR3 with reference TRBV7-2 and TRBJ1-4 gives the whole variable domain GAGVSQSPSNKVTEKGKDVELRCDPISGHTALYWYRQSLGQGLEFLIYFQGNSAPDKSGLPSDRFSAERTGGSVSTLTIQRTQQEDSAVYLCASSPDRGNWEKLFFGSGTQLSVL.

The chain is built from TRBV5-1 and TRBJ2-3; TRBD2 matches 8 bases. The V gene end was trimmed by 0 bases and the J gene end by 1 base; junction bases not matched to a gene: 1. This CDR3 comprises 15 residues. Germline V lookup: CDR1 SGHRS, CDR2 YFSETQ. CDR3 amino acids: CASSLVSGGTDTQYF. CDR3 nucleotide sequence: TGCGCCAGCAGCTTGGTTAGCGGGGGCACAGATACGCAGTATTTT.

The chain links TRBV7-9 to TRBJ1-2; a weak D match, TRBD1 (5 bases). V lost 8 bases and J lost 4, with 17 bases in between. The CDR3 sequence is 14 residues long. CDR1 is SEHNR and CDR2 is FQNEAQ in the germline V gene (reference sequence). The CDR3 spells CASVIGALFYGYTF. DNA of the CDR3: TGTGCCAGCGTAATTGGGGCCCTGTTCTATGGCTACACCTTC.

The chain carries TRBV27 and TRBJ1-2; TRBD1 is a possible D gene (5 bases). This CDR3 comprises 14 residues. V lost 3 bases and J 6 bases, leaving 14 bases between the germline ends. Germline V lookup: CDR1 MNHEY, CDR2 SMNVEV (reference sequence). The CDR3: CASSFWAGGNGYTF. The CDR3 region has the DNA TGTGCCAGCAGTTTCTGGGCGGGGGGTAATGGCTACACCTTC.

This clone has only one observation. The genes are TRBV24-1 and TRBJ2-1; 15 nucleotides match TRBD2. The CDR3 is made up of 16 amino acids. From germline, CDR1 is KGHDR and CDR2 SFDVKD. Germline trimming cut 2 bases from V and 9 bases from J; bases unmatched to any gene: 4. CDR3 in DNA: TGTGCCACCAGTGATTCGTGGACTAGCGGGGGGGTTGAGCAGTTCTTC. This sequence encodes CATSDSWTSGGVEQFF.

This chain links TRBV5-4 with TRBJ2-5; D not certain. Germline V lookup: CDR1 SGHNT, CDR2 YYREEE (reference sequence). The V and J ends lost 0 bases and 0 bases respectively, with 6 bases between them. The CDR3 contains 14 residues. This CDR3 reads CASSLGAHQETQYF. The CDR3 nucleotides are TGTGCCAGCAGCTTGGGGGCCCACCAAGAGACCCAGTACTTC.

The chain recombines TRBV19 with TRBJ2-5, with D possibly matching TRBD1 (6 bases). The CDR3 consists of 15 residues. Trimming shortened V by 1 base and J by 2 bases, and 11 bases separated the two germline ends. CDR1 and CDR2 from the germline V gene are LNHDA and SQIVND (reference sequence). CDR3 residues: CASSIGGTSQETQYF. Here the CDR3 DNA reads TGTGCCAGTAGTATAGGTGGGACATCTCAAGAGACCCAGTACTTC.

The rearrangement links TRBV9 to TRBJ1-2; unclear D gene. The CDR3 covers 18 residues. V shed 0 bases and J shed 0 bases, with 18 bases lying between them. Per the germline V gene, CDR1 is SGDLS and CDR2 is YYNGEE. The CDR3 here is CASSVDAQEASSNYGYTF. The CDR3 DNA sequence: TGTGCCAGCAGCGTAGATGCTCAGGAAGCATCCTCTAACTATGGCTACACCTTC. The variable domain in full, with the rest retrieved from reference TRBV9 and TRBJ1-2, is DSGVTQTPKHLITATGQRVTLRCSPRSGDLSVYWYQQSLDQGLQFLIQYYNGEERAKGNILERFSAQQFPDLHSELNLSSLELGDSALYFCASSVDAQEASSNYGYTFGSGTRLTVV.

V usage is TRBV6-2 or TRBV6-3 and J usage is TRBJ2-3; weak D call: TRBD2 (7 bases). The germline V and J ends were trimmed by 3 bases and 4 bases, with 14 bases remaining between them. The CDR3 spans 15 residues. Germline V lookup: CDR1 MNHEY, CDR2 SVGEGT. The CDR3: CASSYRGASADTQYF. CDR3 bases: TGTGCCAGCAGTTATCGGGGGGCAAGTGCAGATACGCAGTATTTT.

Only a few counts were recorded for this clone. The V gene is TRBV12-3 or TRBV12-4, the J gene TRBJ1-4; possible D gene TRBD1, 5 bases. V was trimmed by 6 bases and J by 5 bases, leaving 10 bases between them. The CDR3 loop spans 13 amino acids. The chain's CDR3 is CASSRGRNEKLFF. CDR3 bases: TGTGCCAGCAGCCGGGGGAGAAATGAAAAACTGTTTTTT.

V usage is TRBV9 and J usage is TRBJ1-4; TRBD1 matches 9 bases. This CDR3 is 17 amino acids long. The V segment lost 3 bases and the J segment 1 base; nucleotides outside the gene matches: 7. The germline V gene encodes CDR1 SGDLS and CDR2 YYNGEE. CDR3 DNA: TGTGCCAGCAGCGGCCCGGACAGGGGTTTAACTAATGAAAAACTGTTTTTT. This gives the protein CASSGPDRGLTNEKLFF.

This rearrangement joins TRBV3-1 (or the pseudogene TRBV3-2) to TRBJ2-7; D is unresolved. From germline, CDR1 is LGHDT and CDR2 YNNKEL (reference sequence). Trimming removed 1 base from V and 5 bases from J, with 6 bases in between. This CDR3 region has 12 residues. CDR3 amino acids: CASSQGHNEQYF. CDR3 sequence (DNA): TGTGCCAGCAGCCAAGGGCACAACGAGCAGTACTTC.

The chain is built from TRBV2 and TRBJ2-2, with a tentative D call TRBD1 (5 bases). Trimming removed 5 bases at V and 7 bases at J, with 11 bases between. Germline CDR1 reads SNHLY; CDR2 reads FYNNEI. This CDR3 comprises 13 residues. The CDR3 DNA is TGTGCCAGCAGTCCGACAGCCCACGGGGAGCTGTTTTTT. Protein sequence: CASSPTAHGELFF. Supplemented by reference TRBV2 and TRBJ2-2, the full variable domain reads EPEVTQTPSHQVTQMGQEVILRCVPISNHLYFYWYRQILGQKVEFLVSFYNNEISEKSEIFDDQFSVERPDGSNFTLKIRSTKLEDSAMYFCASSPTAHGELFFGEGSRLTVL.

V and J are TRBV24-1 and TRBJ1-1, with TRBD1 as a possible D gene (6 bases). The CDR3 runs to 15 residues. V gave up 5 bases and J gave up 1 base, with 13 bases separating them. The germline CDR1 and CDR2 sequences are KGHDR and SFDVKD. The CDR3 sequence is CATSGAGEGNTEAFF. CDR3 sequence (DNA): TGTGCCACCAGTGGGGCAGGGGAGGGGAACACTGAAGCTTTCTTT.

DNA for the CDR3: TGTGCCAGCAGCTTTGTGACAGGGGGTGAAAAACTGTTTTTT. Protein sequence: CASSFVTGGEKLFF. This chain joins TRBV7-2 and TRBJ1-4; the match to TRBD1 covers 9 bases. V shed 3 bases, J shed 7 bases, and the junction held 3 bases outside the gene matches. This CDR3 has 14 residues. CDR1 is SGHTA and CDR2 is FQGNSA in the germline V gene.